The T cell receptor beta chain under discussion was sequenced for a study of cytomegalovirus exposure and HLA in healthy donors. The study, taken as a whole, reports: Most TCR sequences were uncommon, yet certain public TCRs appeared in many donors.

On this clone: What it binds is unknown.

The length of the CDR3 is 15 residues. Germline V gene sequence: CDR1 MNHEY, CDR2 SVGAGI. V was clipped by 11 bases and J by 6 bases, with 25 bases between them. The method was immunoSEQ multiplex PCR; TCRdb's version includes in-frame clones alone and lacks a portion of them. The table shows fewer than 120,000 clones, with approximately 89% occurring only once. Sample: PBMCs. The receptor was derived from a woman under 30 in good health and CMV-seronegative. The J gene is TRBJ1-2, the V gene TRBV6-5, with D possibly being TRBD1 (5 bases). CDR3 coding DNA: TGTGCCGTAACCGAATTGGCAGGGTCGGACCATGGCTACACCTTC. The encoded protein is CAVTELAGSDHGYTF.